These T cell receptor beta chains were read from a single sample in a study of blood T cell repertoires in COVID-19. TCRdb's table, derived via immunoSEQ multiplex PCR, lists solely in-frame clones and lacks some. This sample has about 220,000 clones; 75% to 90% occur once, and the top ten carry about 3.5%. The sample consisted of PBMCs or T cells enriched from blood (not recorded which). The receptors were sampled from a woman under 30 in a cohort exposed to, infected with or recovered from COVID-19 (not recorded which). Both conserved end residues are part of each CDR3. The D gene is left open where the match is weak. Size is stated for part of the rows, as once, few or many counts, or as a class when the clone is expanded.

J | size | V | D | CDR3 | DNA
TRBJ2-7 | . | TRBV3-1/TRBV3-2 | TRBD2 | CASSQAGTSSLEQYF | TGTGCCAGCAGCCAAGCCGGGACTAGCTCCCTCGAGCAGTACTTC
TRBJ1-1 | . | TRBV24-1 | TRBD1 | CATSEGGQGNTEAFF | TGTGCCACCAGTGAGGGGGGACAGGGGAACACTGAAGCTTTCTTT
TRBJ1-3 | . | TRBV20-1 | TRBD1 | CSASVRQGGGNTIYF | TGCAGTGCTAGTGTCCGACAGGGGGGGGGAAACACCATATATTTT
TRBJ1-3 | . | TRBV7-3 | . | CASSLTGSGNTIYF | TGTGCCAGCAGCCTGACTGGCTCTGGAAACACCATATATTTT
TRBJ2-2 | . | TRBV29-1 | . | CSGGHSNTGELFF | TGCAGCGGGGGACATTCGAACACCGGGGAGCTGTTTTTT
TRBJ2-1 | few | TRBV30 | . | CAWVSGVDEQFF | TGTGCCTGGGTCTCCGGAGTCGACGAGCAGTTCTTC
TRBJ1-6 | . | TRBV28 | TRBD1 | CASSLRTGGSPLHF | TGTGCCAGCAGTTTGCGGACAGGGGGTTCACCCCTCCACTTT
TRBJ1-5 | . | TRBV3-1/TRBV3-2 | . | CASSQGRDGHQPQHF | TGTGCCAGCAGCCAAGGCCGGGATGGGCATCAGCCCCAGCATTTT
TRBJ1-4 | . | TRBV29-1 | . | CSVPGGSNEKLFF | TGCAGCGTTCCCGGTGGGAGTAATGAAAAACTGTTTTTT
TRBJ1-1 | few | TRBV3-1/TRBV3-2 | . | CASSQRDNRGEAFF | TGTGCCAGCAGCCAACGGGATAACAGAGGTGAAGCTTTCTTT
TRBJ2-2 | . | TRBV2 | . | CASGGTPDTGELFF | TGTGCCAGCGGGGGGACCCCGGACACCGGGGAGCTGTTTTTT
TRBJ2-5 | . | TRBV29-1 | . | CSVGLVPKVETQYF | TGCAGCGTTGGGCTAGTTCCTAAAGTGGAGACCCAGTACTTC
TRBJ1-4 | few | TRBV5-4 | TRBD1 | CASSAGTGPVWEKLFF | TGTGCCAGCAGTGCCGGGACAGGGCCAGTTTGGGAAAAACTGTTTTTT
TRBJ1-3 | . | TRBV28 | TRBD1 | CASTQGVLAGNTIYF | TGTGCCAGCACCCAGGGGGTATTGGCTGGAAACACCATATATTTT
TRBJ2-1 | . | TRBV11-3 | . | CASSFKERGEQFF | TGTGCCAGCAGTTTCAAGGAGCGTGGTGAGCAGTTCTTC
TRBJ1-4 | . | TRBV18 | TRBD1 | CASSPPDRGSEKLFF | TGTGCCAGCTCACCACCGGACAGGGGCAGTGAAAAACTGTTTTTT
TRBJ1-1 | . | TRBV9 | TRBD1 | CASSMTGVGTEAFF | TGTGCCAGCAGCATGACAGGGGTGGGTACTGAAGCTTTCTTT
TRBJ2-7 | . | TRBV6-5 | . | CASSYSGGTVTYEQYF | TGTGCCAGCAGTTACTCGGGGGGAACGGTGACGTACGAGCAGTACTTC
TRBJ1-6 | few | TRBV11-1 | TRBD1 | CASGQGFANSPLHF | TGTGCCAGCGGACAGGGATTTGCTAATTCACCCCTCCACTTT
TRBJ2-7 | . | TRBV30 | TRBD2 | CAWSLGGVNEQYF | TGTGCCTGGAGCCTGGGGGGGGTAAACGAGCAGTACTTC
TRBJ2-7 | . | TRBV14 | TRBD1 | CASSHGTGGYEQYF | TGTGCCAGCAGCCACGGGACAGGGGGCTACGAGCAGTACTTC
TRBJ2-2 | . | TRBV2 | TRBD2 | CASSAGGGRTGELFF | TGTGCCAGCAGCGCCGGCGGGGGGCGAACCGGGGAGCTGTTTTTT
TRBJ1-3 | . | TRBV19 | . | CASSIAGAGNTIYF | TGTGCCAGTAGTATTGCAGGGGCTGGAAACACCATATATTTT
TRBJ2-3 | . | TRBV27 | TRBD1 | CASSFLQGAGGTDTQYF | TGTGCCAGCAGTTTCTTACAGGGGGCTGGGGGCACAGATACGCAGTATTTT
TRBJ2-5 | . | TRBV5-1 | TRBD1 | CASTPQGQEKETQYF | TGCGCCAGCACCCCTCAGGGACAGGAGAAAGAGACCCAGTACTTC
TRBJ1-1 | once | TRBV5-6 | TRBD1 | CASRGTVNTEAFF | TGTGCCAGCAGAGGGACAGTGAACACTGAAGCTTTCTTT
TRBJ1-1 | . | TRBV19 | TRBD1 | CASSISTGVVAEAFF | TGTGCCAGTAGTATAAGTACAGGGGTAGTCGCTGAAGCTTTCTTT
TRBJ1-3 | . | TRBV24-1 | TRBD1 | CATRQGATPGNTIYF | TGTGCCACCAGACAGGGGGCTACACCTGGAAACACCATATATTTT
TRBJ1-5 | . | TRBV7-9 | . | CASSLGPGAQHF | TGTGCCAGCAGCTTAGGACCCGGGGCCCAGCATTTT
TRBJ2-3 | . | TRBV24-1 | TRBD2 | CATSDPGLAGIADTQYF | TGTGCCACCAGTGACCCCGGACTAGCGGGAATCGCAGATACGCAGTATTTT
TRBJ2-5 | few | TRBV9 | . | CASSLQMDWNKETQYF | TGTGCCAGCAGCCTTCAAATGGACTGGAACAAAGAGACCCAGTACTTC
TRBJ1-4 | . | TRBV11-2 | TRBD1 | CASSHEGQSNEKLFF | TGTGCCAGCAGCCACGAGGGACAGAGTAATGAAAAACTGTTTTTT
TRBJ1-1 | . | TRBV6-5 | . | CASEAGSEAFF | TGTGCCAGCGAAGCAGGGTCTGAAGCTTTCTTT
TRBJ2-3 | . | TRBV9 | . | CASSAQGTDTQYF | TGTGCCAGCAGCGCCCAGGGGACAGATACGCAGTATTTT
TRBJ2-2 | . | TRBV10-3 | . | CAISEGGTLNTGELFF | TGTGCCATCAGTGAGGGCGGGACTCTGAACACCGGGGAGCTGTTTTTT
TRBJ2-3 | . | TRBV29-1 | TRBD1 | CSARTGIADTQYF | TGCAGCGCCCGGACAGGGATTGCAGATACGCAGTATTTT
TRBJ1-2 | . | TRBV24-1 | TRBD1 | CATSDHRGRGNYGYTF | TGTGCCACCAGTGATCACAGGGGGCGAGGAAACTATGGCTACACCTTC
TRBJ1-5 | . | TRBV27 | TRBD1 | CASRRTGGHNQPQHF | TGTGCCAGCAGAAGGACAGGGGGCCACAATCAGCCCCAGCATTTT
TRBJ1-3 | . | TRBV7-8 | . | CASSLETGFSGNTIYF | TGTGCCAGCAGCTTAGAAACAGGCTTCTCTGGAAACACCATATATTTT
TRBJ1-6 | . | TRBV2 | TRBD1 | CASSEGTGYFPLHF | TGTGCCAGCAGTGAAGGGACAGGGTACTTCCCCCTCCACTTT
TRBJ1-3 | . | TRBV18 | TRBD1 | CASSVDRLSGNTIYF | TGTGCCAGCTCAGTGGACAGGCTCTCTGGAAACACCATATATTTT
TRBJ1-1 | . | TRBV5-5 | TRBD1 | CASSFIGTGEGNTEAFF | TGTGCCAGCAGCTTCATAGGGACAGGGGAGGGGAATACTGAAGCTTTCTTT
TRBJ1-2 | . | TRBV3-1/TRBV3-2 | . | CASSQEGAYGYTF | TGTGCCAGCAGCCAAGAAGGAGCTTATGGCTACACCTTC
TRBJ1-1 | . | TRBV9 | . | CASSVVSQTFNTEAFF | TGTGCCAGCAGCGTAGTTTCACAAACCTTCAACACTGAAGCTTTCTTT
TRBJ2-1 | . | TRBV2 | . | CASSARTAPSYNEQFF | TGTGCCAGCAGTGCCCGGACAGCCCCCTCCTACAATGAGCAGTTCTTC